One sample yielded the 21 T cell receptor beta chains listed below, sequenced in a study of shared clonotypes between healthy human individuals. Sequencing was performed with immunoSEQ multiplex PCR; in TCRdb, only in-frame clones are kept and a portion is missing. The repertoire has hundreds of thousands of clones, 96% of them found once; the top ten carry about 0.11%. Selected positively for CCR7 and CD45RO-negative, naive CD8 cells excluded terminally differentiated effector memory CD45RA+ cells. The sample comprised naive CD8+ T cells sorted from blood. The receptors come from a woman in her twenties or thirties in good health.

The chain recombines TRBV7-9 with TRBJ2-7; possibly TRBD2 for D (6 bases). The length of the CDR3 is 13 residues. Germline lookup yields CDR1 SEHNR and CDR2 FQNEAQ (reference sequence). V was trimmed by 3 bases and J by 6 bases, leaving 12 bases between them. The CDR3 bases are TGTGCCAGCAGCTTGACTAGTTCGTCCGAGCAGTACTTC. It is translated as CASSLTSSSEQYF.

The chain carries TRBV6-5 and TRBJ2-3; D not certain. CDR1 MNHEY and CDR2 SVGAGI come from the germline V gene. The CDR3 length is 14 residues. V lost 2 bases to trimming and J lost 6 bases, with 12 bases between them. CDR3 bases: TGTGCCAGCAGTTACCCCCCCAATTCGGATACGCAGTATTTT. Amino acid sequence: CASSYPPNSDTQYF.

The CDR3 is CAHNRQGTTVQDEQYF. In nucleotides, the CDR3 is TGTGCCCACAACAGACAGGGCACAACGGTGCAGGACGAGCAGTACTTC. The chain links TRBV28 to TRBJ2-7; 7 nucleotides line up with TRBD1. This CDR3 contains 16 residues. The V and J ends lost 11 bases and 5 bases, in that order; junction bases with no gene match: 21. Germline CDR1 is MDHEN and CDR2 is SYDVKM.

The CDR3 sequence is CASSLSSVQSTDTQYF. CDR3 bases: TGTGCCAGCAGTTTATCTAGCGTCCAAAGCACAGATACGCAGTATTTT. The chain uses TRBV27 and TRBJ2-3; tentative D call: TRBD2 (5 bases). Germline loops: CDR1 MNHEY, CDR2 SMNVEV (reference sequence). This CDR3 comprises 16 residues. The V gene lost 0 bases and the J gene lost 0 bases, with 10 bases spanning the gap.

The V gene is TRBV2, the J gene TRBJ1-2; weak D call: TRBD1 (5 bases). The germline CDR1 and CDR2 sequences are SNHLY and FYNNEI. The CDR3 consists of 12 residues. Trimming left V 6 bases short and J 8 bases short, with 13 bases between. CDR3 loop: CASRSGHLGYTF. The CDR3 coding sequence is TGTGCCAGCAGGTCTGGACATCTCGGCTACACCTTC.

With regard to this clone: Other nucleotide sequences in the sample specify the same CDR3. The genes are TRBV11-3 and TRBJ2-7; TRBD1 or TRBD2 may be the D gene (7 bases each). CDR3 length: 14 amino acids. The germline CDR1 and CDR2 sequences are SGHNT and YENEEA. The ends were cut back, 4 bases at V and 0 bases at J, with 10 bases in the middle. The CDR3, as DNA: TGTGCCAGCAGCTCAGGGGGGGGCTCCTACGAGCAGTACTTC. Protein sequence: CASSSGGGSYEQYF.

The chain uses TRBV19 and TRBJ2-2; TRBD1 agrees at 10 bases. CDR1 and CDR2 (germline): LNHDA, SQIVND (reference sequence). This CDR3 is built from 15 residues. The ends lost 4 bases at V and 4 bases at J; junction bases unmatched: 3. CDR3 region: CASSTDRGPTGELFF. Here the CDR3 DNA reads TGTGCCAGTAGTACCGACAGGGGGCCCACCGGGGAGCTGTTTTTT.

The genes are TRBV30 and TRBJ2-3, with unresolved D. CDR1 and CDR2 from the germline V gene are GTSNPN and SVGIG (reference sequence). V was trimmed by 0 bases and J by 0 bases, leaving 7 bases between them. This CDR3 is built from 14 residues. CDR3 nucleotides: TGTGCCTGGAGTGTTGGCGTGAGCACAGATACGCAGTATTTT. Encoded protein: CAWSVGVSTDTQYF.

The rearrangement joins TRBV6-1 to TRBJ1-1; the D gene is possibly TRBD1 (5 bases). The CDR3 spans 15 residues. The V gene lost 0 bases and the J gene lost 5 bases, with 13 bases spanning the gap. Germline V gene lookup returns CDR1 MNHNS and CDR2 SASEGT. The CDR3 DNA sequence: TGTGCCAGCAGTGAAGCAGGCCAGGGAGGGACTGAAGCTTTCTTT. This gives the protein CASSEAGQGGTEAFF.

This chain connects TRBV15 to TRBJ2-6, with TRBD2 as a possible D gene (6 bases). Trimming pared 5 bases from V and 2 bases from J, leaving 16 bases between. The CDR3 contains 17 residues. CDR1 is LNHNV and CDR2 is YYDKDF in the germline V gene (reference sequence). CDR3 in amino acids: CATSAGTLRTGANVLTF. The CDR3 bases are TGTGCCACCAGCGCCGGGACTCTTAGAACTGGGGCCAACGTCCTGACTTTC.

The CDR3 region is CASSIGAGKSYEQYF. In DNA, the CDR3 is TGTGCCAGTAGTATCGGCGCGGGTAAATCGTACGAGCAGTACTTC. V usage is TRBV19 and J usage is TRBJ2-7, with D tentatively TRBD2 (5 bases). CDR3 size: 15 residues. V dropped 3 bases and J dropped 4 bases, with 16 bases sitting between them. Germline CDR1 reads LNHDA; CDR2 reads SQIVND (reference sequence).

The J gene is TRBJ2-7, the V gene TRBV4-1, with TRBD2 matching 14 bases. The trim removed 3 bases at V and 6 bases at J, leaving 7 bases unmatched. The CDR3 sequence is 16 residues long. Germline lookup yields CDR1 MGHRA and CDR2 YSYEKL. In DNA, the CDR3 is TGCGCCAGCAGCCAGGGACTAGCGGGAGAGAACGGCGAGCAGTACTTC. Translated, it gives CASSQGLAGENGEQYF.

Details on this clone: Other nucleotide sequences from this sample produce the same CDR3. The chain combines TRBV9 with TRBJ1-5; D gene uncertain. V was pared by 0 bases and J by 0 bases, with 7 bases between. Germline lookup yields CDR1 SGDLS and CDR2 YYNGEE. The CDR3 runs to 15 residues. CDR3 nucleotides: TGTGCCAGCAGCGTAGGAGGATTTAGCAATCAGCCCCAGCATTTT. This codes for CASSVGGFSNQPQHF. The variable domain in full, with the rest retrieved from reference TRBV9 and TRBJ1-5, is DSGVTQTPKHLITATGQRVTLRCSPRSGDLSVYWYQQSLDQGLQFLIQYYNGEERAKGNILERFSAQQFPDLHSELNLSSLELGDSALYFCASSVGGFSNQPQHFGDGTRLSIL.

The J gene is TRBJ1-5, the V gene TRBV10-2, with D unresolved. Trimming took 5 bases from V and 4 from J, leaving 15 bases between them. CDR1 is WSHSY and CDR2 is SAAADI in the germline V gene. This CDR3 is built from 15 residues. The CDR3 nucleotides are TGCGCCAGCAGTCGAGGGAGGACTGAGAATCAGCCCCAGCATTTT. This gives the protein CASSRGRTENQPQHF.

The J gene is TRBJ1-1, the V gene TRBV11-2; D unresolved. This CDR3 contains 11 residues. The V end lost 0 bases, the J end lost 11 bases, and 7 bases lay between the germline ends. Germline assignment: CDR1 SGHAT and CDR2 FQNNGV. The CDR3 DNA is TGTGCCAGCAGCTTAGAGAGCGGTGCTTTCTTT. Protein product: CASSLESGAFF.

The chain recombines TRBV15 with TRBJ2-7, with 10 nucleotides matching TRBD2. Looked up from germline, CDR1 is LNHNV and CDR2 is YYDKDF (reference sequence). Trimming took 3 bases from V and 3 from J; bases not matched to a gene: 11. CDR3 size: 17 residues. The CDR3 is CATSSLLLGLADYEQYF. DNA of the CDR3: TGTGCCACCAGCAGCCTGCTACTTGGACTAGCGGACTACGAGCAGTACTTC.

V and J are TRBV13 and TRBJ1-5, with D possibly being TRBD1 (5 bases). Germline V gene lookup returns CDR1 PRHDT and CDR2 FYEKMQ (reference sequence). The CDR3 is 14 residues long. Trimming took 0 bases from V and 5 from J, leaving 8 bases between them. CDR3 DNA: TGTGCCAGCAGCTTAGGCCGGGGCGATCAGCCCCAGCATTTT. Encoded protein: CASSLGRGDQPQHF.

This clone came up once. V usage is TRBV2 and J usage is TRBJ1-6; 9 nucleotides line up with TRBD1. The CDR3 covers 15 residues. Losses at the gene ends were 0 bases for V and 13 bases for J; bases not matched to a gene: 7. Germline V gene lookup returns CDR1 SNHLY and CDR2 FYNNEI. Here the CDR3 reads CASSEAGDRAAPLHF. The CDR3 DNA is TGTGCCAGCAGTGAAGCTGGGGACAGGGCCGCGCCCCTCCACTTT.

The chain joins TRBV28 to TRBJ2-7; perhaps TRBD2 as D (6 bases). Deletions cut 5 bases from V and 1 base from J, with 9 bases between. The germline V gene has CDR1 MDHEN and CDR2 SYDVKM. CDR3 length equals 13 residues. The DNA for the CDR3 is TGTGCCAGCAGTCCCGGGACTTCCTACGAGCAGTACTTC. It is translated as CASSPGTSYEQYF.

This chain connects TRBV6-6 to TRBJ1-2; D remains ambiguous. The germline V and J ends were trimmed by 0 bases and 8 bases, with 10 bases remaining between them. Looked up from germline, CDR1 is MNHNY and CDR2 is SVGAGI (reference sequence). This CDR3 has 13 amino acids. The CDR3 region is CASSYSNQEGYTF. The CDR3 DNA follows: TGTGCCAGCAGTTACTCGAACCAGGAAGGCTACACCTTC.

The chain uses TRBV9 and TRBJ2-1; the D gene is possibly TRBD2 (7 bases). Between the trimmed V and J ends, which lost 3 bases and 4 bases, there was a span of 14 bases. The CDR3 totals 15 residues. The germline V gene has CDR1 SGDLS and CDR2 YYNGEE. The CDR3 protein is CASSAGGHIYNEQFF. CDR3 nucleotide sequence: TGTGCCAGCAGCGCGGGGGGACATATTTACAATGAGCAGTTCTTC.